This is a list of T cell receptor beta chains from one sample in a study of blood T cell repertoires in COVID-19. Libraries were prepared by immunoSEQ multiplex PCR; TCRdb keeps only in-frame clonotypes and omits some of them. The sample yields 230,000 or so clones, around 82% seen once. Sequencing used peripheral blood. The receptors were gathered from a man aged 45-60 years with active or convalescent COVID-19. The CDR3 runs from the conserved cysteine through the conserved F or W. A D gene is named only where the DNA matches it firmly. The listing skips clone size in some rows; elsewhere it reads once, few, many or a size class.

clone_size: NA
j_call: TRBJ1-1
d_call: NA
v_call: TRBV30
cdr3_nt: TGTGCCTGGAGTGTACGGGAGAACACTGAAGCTTTCTTT
cdr3_aa: CAWSVRENTEAFF

clone_size: NA
j_call: TRBJ2-1
d_call: NA
v_call: TRBV7-6
cdr3_nt: TGTGCCAGCACCCTTGGGGGAGGCTCCTACAATGAGCAGTTCTTC
cdr3_aa: CASTLGGGSYNEQFF

clone_size: few
j_call: TRBJ1-4
d_call: NA
v_call: TRBV18
cdr3_nt: TGTGCCAGCTCAGGACAGCCTTCTAATGAAAAACTGTTTTTT
cdr3_aa: CASSGQPSNEKLFF

clone_size: NA
j_call: TRBJ1-1
d_call: NA
v_call: TRBV2
cdr3_nt: TGTGCCAGCCACAGGAGAATGAACACTGAAGCTTTCTTT
cdr3_aa: CASHRRMNTEAFF

clone_size: NA
j_call: TRBJ1-2
d_call: NA
v_call: TRBV12-5
cdr3_nt: TGTGCTAGTGGTTTGGCCAAAGAGGGAGGCTACACCTTC
cdr3_aa: CASGLAKEGGYTF

clone_size: few
j_call: TRBJ2-2
d_call: TRBD1
v_call: TRBV28
cdr3_nt: TGTGCCAGCAGTCCTTACAGGGGCTTGAACACCGGGGAGCTGTTTTTT
cdr3_aa: CASSPYRGLNTGELFF

clone_size: NA
j_call: TRBJ1-1
d_call: NA
v_call: TRBV12-3/TRBV12-4
cdr3_nt: TGTGCCAGCAGTTTGACAGGGAACACTGAAGCTTTCTTT
cdr3_aa: CASSLTGNTEAFF

clone_size: NA
j_call: TRBJ1-1
d_call: TRBD1
v_call: TRBV5-1
cdr3_nt: TGCGCCCGCAGCCGCGGGGGGACAGGGGTGGAGACTGAAGCTTTCTTT
cdr3_aa: CARSRGGTGVETEAFF

clone_size: NA
j_call: TRBJ1-2
d_call: NA
v_call: TRBV12-5
cdr3_nt: TGTGCTAGTGGTGAGAGGGCCCGGGGAGACACCTTC
cdr3_aa: CASGERARGDTF

clone_size: NA
j_call: TRBJ1-4
d_call: NA
v_call: TRBV15
cdr3_nt: TGTGCCACCAGCAGAGAACAGGTTGAAAAACTGTTTTTT
cdr3_aa: CATSREQVEKLFF

clone_size: NA
j_call: TRBJ1-4
d_call: NA
v_call: TRBV18
cdr3_nt: TGTGCCAGCTCACTGAATCCCCCAGGGTTCGAAAAACTGTTTTTT
cdr3_aa: CASSLNPPGFEKLFF

clone_size: once
j_call: TRBJ1-2
d_call: NA
v_call: TRBV28
cdr3_nt: TGTGCCAGCAGTTCTGGACAGCTTCTCCTCCATGGCTACACCTTC
cdr3_aa: CASSSGQLLLHGYTF

clone_size: NA
j_call: TRBJ2-2
d_call: TRBD1
v_call: TRBV4-1
cdr3_nt: TGCGCCAGCAGCCAAGAGGGACAGGGTGGCGGGGAGCTGTTTTTT
cdr3_aa: CASSQEGQGGGELFF

clone_size: NA
j_call: TRBJ2-3
d_call: TRBD2
v_call: TRBV2
cdr3_nt: TGTGCCAGCAGCGAACGGGGGGGCTGGACAGATACGCAGTATTTT
cdr3_aa: CASSERGGWTDTQYF

clone_size: NA
j_call: TRBJ2-7
d_call: NA
v_call: TRBV3-1/TRBV3-2
cdr3_nt: TGTGCCAGCAGCCAAGTCTCGGGGTTCGAGCAGTACTTC
cdr3_aa: CASSQVSGFEQYF

clone_size: NA
j_call: TRBJ2-2
d_call: TRBD2
v_call: TRBV6-5
cdr3_nt: TGTGCCAGCGGGGGAGGGCTCCACACCGGGGAGCTGTTTTTT
cdr3_aa: CASGGGLHTGELFF

clone_size: NA
j_call: TRBJ2-5
d_call: NA
v_call: TRBV9
cdr3_nt: TGTGCCAGCAGCACGTTTGGAGGGATAGAGACCCAGTACTTC
cdr3_aa: CASSTFGGIETQYF

clone_size: NA
j_call: TRBJ1-3
d_call: NA
v_call: TRBV7-2
cdr3_nt: TGTGCCAGCAGCTTAGCGCGGGTGGCCCACAACACCATATATTTT
cdr3_aa: CASSLARVAHNTIYF

clone_size: NA
j_call: TRBJ2-5
d_call: TRBD2
v_call: TRBV30
cdr3_nt: TGTGCCTGGGGGAGATTAGCGGGGGTCCAAGAGACCCAGTACTTC
cdr3_aa: CAWGRLAGVQETQYF

clone_size: NA
j_call: TRBJ1-4
d_call: NA
v_call: TRBV18
cdr3_nt: TGTGCCAGCTCGCCTGGGGCCAGGGGTAATGAAAAACTGTTTTTT
cdr3_aa: CASSPGARGNEKLFF

clone_size: NA
j_call: TRBJ2-2
d_call: TRBD2
v_call: TRBV9
cdr3_nt: TGTGCCAGCAGCGCGGGGGGACTAGCGACGGGGGAGCTGTTTTTT
cdr3_aa: CASSAGGLATGELFF

clone_size: NA
j_call: TRBJ1-4
d_call: NA
v_call: TRBV15
cdr3_nt: TGTGCCACCAGCGCGACGAGGGGGGGTAATGAAAAACTGTTTTTT
cdr3_aa: CATSATRGGNEKLFF

clone_size: NA
j_call: TRBJ1-3
d_call: NA
v_call: TRBV12-1
cdr3_nt: TGTGCCAGCAGCCCCAGGGGGTCAGGAAACACCATATATTTT
cdr3_aa: CASSPRGSGNTIYF

clone_size: NA
j_call: TRBJ1-6
d_call: NA
v_call: TRBV6-6
cdr3_nt: TGTGCCAGCAGTTACTCTCGGGGGAGGGACTCACCCCTCCACTTT
cdr3_aa: CASSYSRGRDSPLHF

clone_size: NA
j_call: TRBJ2-3
d_call: TRBD2
v_call: TRBV30
cdr3_nt: TGTGCCTGGAAGTTGGGACTAGGGACAGATACGCAGTATTTT
cdr3_aa: CAWKLGLGTDTQYF

clone_size: NA
j_call: TRBJ1-1
d_call: NA
v_call: TRBV11-3
cdr3_nt: TGTGCCAGCAGCCTTTATGCGGACACTGAAGCTTTCTTT
cdr3_aa: CASSLYADTEAFF